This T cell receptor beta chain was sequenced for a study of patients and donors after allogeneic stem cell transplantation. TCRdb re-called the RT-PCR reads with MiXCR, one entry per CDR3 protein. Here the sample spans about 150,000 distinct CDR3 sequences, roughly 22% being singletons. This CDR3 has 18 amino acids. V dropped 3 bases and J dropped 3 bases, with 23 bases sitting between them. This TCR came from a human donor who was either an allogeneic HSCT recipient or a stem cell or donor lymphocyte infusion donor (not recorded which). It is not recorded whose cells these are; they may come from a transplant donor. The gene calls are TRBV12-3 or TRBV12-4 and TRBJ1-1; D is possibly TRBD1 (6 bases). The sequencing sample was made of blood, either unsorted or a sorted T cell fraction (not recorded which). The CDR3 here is CASSFSVTVRGMHTEAFF. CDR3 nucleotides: TGTGCCAGCAGTTTCAGTGTTACGGTTAGGGGGATGCACACTGAAGCTTTCTTT.